The source of this TCR beta chain is a study of breast tumors, draining lymph nodes, adjacent tissues. Study outcomes and limitations: Tumor T cell lymph node origin was a supported hypothesis, not proven.

This clonotype was seen a handful of times. The antigen is undetermined. TCRdb independently ran MiXCR on the multiplex PCR reads; one entry per CDR3 protein. The sample carries 130,000 or so distinct CDR3 sequences, 20% to 25% recorded once. Samples came from axillary lymph nodes draining the breast cancer. This clonotype was sampled from a female donor with breast cancer. Some clones in this sample may be carry-over from other donors' samples. Source material: axillary lymph node tissue.

The CDR3 sequence: CASRDRDVLRETQYF. CDR3 coding DNA: TGTGCCAGCAGAGACAGGGATGTTTTACGGGAGACCCAGTACTTC. The chain couples TRBV28 to TRBJ2-5, with 7 bases identical to TRBD1. The CDR3 consists of 15 residues. Germline trimming cut 6 bases from V and 5 bases from J; bases unmatched to any gene: 12. CDR1 is MDHEN and CDR2 is SYDVKM in the germline V gene. The complete variable domain, with remaining parts taken from reference TRBV28 and TRBJ2-5, reads DVKVTQSSRYLVKRTGEKVFLECVQDMDHENMFWYRQDPGLGLRLIYFSYDVKMKEKGDIPEGYSVSREKKERFSLILESASTNQTSMYLCASRDRDVLRETQYFGPGTRLLVL.